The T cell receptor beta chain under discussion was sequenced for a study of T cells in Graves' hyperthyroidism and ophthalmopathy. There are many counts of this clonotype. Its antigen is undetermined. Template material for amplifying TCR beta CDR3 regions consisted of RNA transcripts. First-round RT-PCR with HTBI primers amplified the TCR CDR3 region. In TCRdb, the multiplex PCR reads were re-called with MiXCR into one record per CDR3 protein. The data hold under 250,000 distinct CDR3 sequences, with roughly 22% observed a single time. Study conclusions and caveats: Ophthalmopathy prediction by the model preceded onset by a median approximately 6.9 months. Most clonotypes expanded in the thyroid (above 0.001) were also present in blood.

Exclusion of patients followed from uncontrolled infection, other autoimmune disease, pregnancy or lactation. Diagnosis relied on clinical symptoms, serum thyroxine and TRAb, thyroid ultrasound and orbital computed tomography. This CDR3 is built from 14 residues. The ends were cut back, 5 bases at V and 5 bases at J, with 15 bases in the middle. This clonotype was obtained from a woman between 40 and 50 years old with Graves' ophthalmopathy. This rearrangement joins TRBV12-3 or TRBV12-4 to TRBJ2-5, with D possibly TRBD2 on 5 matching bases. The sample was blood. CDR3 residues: CASSIGLPRETQYF. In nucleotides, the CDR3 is TGTGCCAGCAGTATCGGACTCCCGAGGGAGACCCAGTACTTC.